This TCR beta chain originates from a study of blood T cells in healthy people across ages. The study's findings and limits: Older individuals had lower TCR beta diversity per million T cells (the decline was roughly linear). Long-lived donors had more naive CD4+ cells and higher diversity than aged donors.

V lost 4 bases, J lost 4 bases, and 5 bases stayed unmatched. Germline lookup yields CDR1 DFQATT and CDR2 SNEGSKA (reference sequence). The CDR3 is made up of 14 amino acids. There are many counts of this clonotype. The antigen remains unidentified. Then a second PCR, running roughly 6 to 12 cycles, was carried out with a sample-barcoded 5' primer and a J-beta primer mix. From the 5' RACE reads, TCRdb called clonotypes with MiXCR, one entry per CDR3 protein. Here the sample spans just under 900,000 distinct CDR3 sequences, around 30% being singletons. Every sample gave at least 5.5 micrograms of total RNA when it was extracted.

The source is an elderly woman in good health. Input material: blood. The rearrangement links TRBV20-1 to TRBJ1-2, with 11 bases aligning to TRBD1. The CDR3 is CSATRTGGLYGYTF. The CDR3 DNA sequence: TGCAGTGCTACACGGACAGGGGGCCTCTATGGCTACACCTTC.